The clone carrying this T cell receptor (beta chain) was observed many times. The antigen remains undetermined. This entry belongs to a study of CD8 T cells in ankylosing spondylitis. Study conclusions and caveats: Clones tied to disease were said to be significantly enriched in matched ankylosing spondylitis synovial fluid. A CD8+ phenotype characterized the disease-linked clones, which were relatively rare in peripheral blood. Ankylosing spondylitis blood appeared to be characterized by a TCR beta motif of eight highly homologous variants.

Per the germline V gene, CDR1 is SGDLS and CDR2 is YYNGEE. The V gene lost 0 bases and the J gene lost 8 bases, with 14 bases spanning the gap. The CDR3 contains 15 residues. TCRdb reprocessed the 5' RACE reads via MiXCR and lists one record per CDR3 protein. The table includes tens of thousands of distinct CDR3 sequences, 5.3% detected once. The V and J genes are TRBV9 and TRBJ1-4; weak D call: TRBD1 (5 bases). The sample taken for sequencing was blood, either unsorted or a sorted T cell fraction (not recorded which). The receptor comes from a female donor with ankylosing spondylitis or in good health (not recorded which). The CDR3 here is CASSVAARGEEKLFF. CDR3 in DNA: TGTGCCAGCAGCGTAGCCGCCCGAGGGGAGGAAAAACTGTTTTTT.